This TCR beta chain is from a study of T cell repertoires in aging, cancer and after chemotherapy. Study context: Repeat sampling of healthy donors over several months to years showed clear clonal overlap. Study-wide results and limits: Untreated cancer patients had significantly lower blood TCR diversity than age-matched healthy donors.

Peripheral blood genomic DNA, not sorted cells or RNA, was the template. This CDR3 spans 13 amino acids. V was clipped by 5 bases and J by 7 bases, with 14 bases between them. TRB rearrangements spanning V, D and J were amplified using mixed TRB-A/B primers. TCRdb processed the multiplex PCR reads anew with MiXCR; each CDR3 protein has one entry. The repertoire holds 9,500 to 15,000 distinct CDR3 sequences, with roughly 29% as singletons. On this clonotype: Its specificity is unknown.

This TCR came from a human donor in good health. The donor label of this sample is uncertain. The source material was blood. This rearrangement joins TRBV12-3 or TRBV12-4 to TRBJ1-1; D gene uncertain. As DNA, the CDR3 is TGTGCCAGCAGTGATGGAGAGTCGATTGAAGCTTTCTTT. Protein sequence: CASSDGESIEAFF.